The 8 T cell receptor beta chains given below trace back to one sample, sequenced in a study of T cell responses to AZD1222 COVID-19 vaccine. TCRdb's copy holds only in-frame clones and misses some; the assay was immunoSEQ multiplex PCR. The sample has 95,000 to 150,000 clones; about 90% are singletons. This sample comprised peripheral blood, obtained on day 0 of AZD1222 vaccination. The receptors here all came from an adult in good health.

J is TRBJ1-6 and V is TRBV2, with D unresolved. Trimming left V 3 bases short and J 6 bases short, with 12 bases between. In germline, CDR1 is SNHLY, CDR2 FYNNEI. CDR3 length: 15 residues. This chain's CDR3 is CASSDIITFNSPLHF. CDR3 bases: TGTGCCAGCAGTGACATTATTACCTTTAATTCACCCCTCCACTTT.

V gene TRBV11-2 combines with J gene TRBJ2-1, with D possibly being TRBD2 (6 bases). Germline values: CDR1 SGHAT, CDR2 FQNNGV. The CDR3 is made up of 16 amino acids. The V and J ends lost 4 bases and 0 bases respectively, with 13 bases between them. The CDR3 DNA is TGTGCCAGCAGCTCCCTTAGCGGAAACTCCTACAATGAGCAGTTCTTC. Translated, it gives CASSSLSGNSYNEQFF.

DNA of the CDR3: TGTGCCAGCAGCCAGGGGGCGCACAATTCACCCCTCCACTTT. Its translation is CASSQGAHNSPLHF. The rearrangement joins TRBV3-1 (or the pseudogene TRBV3-2) to TRBJ1-6, with D possibly TRBD1 on 6 matching bases. This CDR3 is built from 14 residues. Germline CDR1 and CDR2: LGHDT and YNNKEL (reference sequence). With 3 bases removed from V and 7 bases from J, the gap between germline ends came to 10 bases.

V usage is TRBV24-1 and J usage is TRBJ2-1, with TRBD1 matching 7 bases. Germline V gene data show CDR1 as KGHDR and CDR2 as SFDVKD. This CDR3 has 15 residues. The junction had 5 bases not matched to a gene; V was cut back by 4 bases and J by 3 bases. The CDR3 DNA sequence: TGTGCCACCAGTGACAGCCGGGACAGCTACAATGAGCAGTTCTTC. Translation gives CATSDSRDSYNEQFF.

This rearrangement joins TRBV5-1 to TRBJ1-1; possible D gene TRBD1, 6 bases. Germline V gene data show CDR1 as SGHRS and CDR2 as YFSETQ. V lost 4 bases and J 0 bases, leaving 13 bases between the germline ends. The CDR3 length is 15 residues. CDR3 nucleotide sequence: TGCGCCAGCAGCCCCGGACAGAGAATGAACACTGAAGCTTTCTTT. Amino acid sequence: CASSPGQRMNTEAFF. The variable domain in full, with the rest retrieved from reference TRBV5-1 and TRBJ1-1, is KAGVTQTPRYLIKTRGQQVTLSCSPISGHRSVSWYQQTPGQGLQFLFEYFSETQRNKGNFPGRFSGRQFSNSRSEMNVSTLELGDSALYLCASSPGQRMNTEAFFGQGTRLTVV.

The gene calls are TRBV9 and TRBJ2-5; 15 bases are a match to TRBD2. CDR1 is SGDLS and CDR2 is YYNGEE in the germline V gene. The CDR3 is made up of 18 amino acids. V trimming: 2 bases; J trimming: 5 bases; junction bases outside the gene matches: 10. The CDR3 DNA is TGTGCCAGCAGCGTTGGGACTAGCGGGGGGCGAGGGCGGGAGACCCAGTACTTC. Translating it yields CASSVGTSGGRGRETQYF.

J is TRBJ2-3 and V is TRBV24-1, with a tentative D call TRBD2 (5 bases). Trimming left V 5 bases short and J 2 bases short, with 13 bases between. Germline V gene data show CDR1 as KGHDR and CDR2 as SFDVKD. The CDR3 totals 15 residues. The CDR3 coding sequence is TGTGCCACCAGTGCCTGGACGGGGTCCACAGATACGCAGTATTTT. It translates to CATSAWTGSTDTQYF.

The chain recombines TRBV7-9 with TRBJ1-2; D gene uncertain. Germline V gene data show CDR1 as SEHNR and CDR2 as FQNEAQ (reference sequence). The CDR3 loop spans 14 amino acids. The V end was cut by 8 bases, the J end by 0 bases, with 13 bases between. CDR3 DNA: TGTGCCAGCGGCCTTCTGAGGACTAACTATGGCTACACCTTC. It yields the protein CASGLLRTNYGYTF.